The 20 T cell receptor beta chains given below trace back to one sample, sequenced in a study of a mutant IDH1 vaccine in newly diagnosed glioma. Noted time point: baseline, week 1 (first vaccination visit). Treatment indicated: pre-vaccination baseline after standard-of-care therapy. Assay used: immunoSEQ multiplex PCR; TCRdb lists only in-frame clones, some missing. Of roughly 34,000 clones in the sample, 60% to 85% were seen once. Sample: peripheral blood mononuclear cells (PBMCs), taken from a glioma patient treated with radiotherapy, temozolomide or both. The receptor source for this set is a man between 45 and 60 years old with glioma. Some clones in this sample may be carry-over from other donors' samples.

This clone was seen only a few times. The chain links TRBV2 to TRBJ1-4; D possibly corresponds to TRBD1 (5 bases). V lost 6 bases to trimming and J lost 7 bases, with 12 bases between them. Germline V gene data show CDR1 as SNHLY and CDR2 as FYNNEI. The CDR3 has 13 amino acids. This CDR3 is CASRPGLGEKLFF. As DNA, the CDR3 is TGTGCCAGCAGGCCAGGGCTCGGTGAAAAACTGTTTTTT.

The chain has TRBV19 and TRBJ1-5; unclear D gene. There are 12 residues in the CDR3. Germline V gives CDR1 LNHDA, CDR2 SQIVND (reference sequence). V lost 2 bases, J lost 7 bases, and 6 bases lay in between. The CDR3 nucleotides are TGTGCCAGTAGTATACCCAGGCAGCCCCAGCATTTT. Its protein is CASSIPRQPQHF.

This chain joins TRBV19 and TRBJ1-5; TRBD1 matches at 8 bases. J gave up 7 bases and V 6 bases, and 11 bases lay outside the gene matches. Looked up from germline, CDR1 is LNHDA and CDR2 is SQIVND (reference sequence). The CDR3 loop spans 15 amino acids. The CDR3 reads CASRAGAGGRQPQHF. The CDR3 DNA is TGTGCCAGTAGGGCAGGGGCAGGGGGCCGGCAGCCCCAGCATTTT.

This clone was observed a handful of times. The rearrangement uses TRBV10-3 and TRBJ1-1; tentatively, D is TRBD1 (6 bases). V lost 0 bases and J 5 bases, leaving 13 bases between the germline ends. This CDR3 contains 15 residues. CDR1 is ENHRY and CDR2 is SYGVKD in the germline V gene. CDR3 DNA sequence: TGTGCCATCAGTGAGTCGACGAGGGGGGCTACTGAAGCTTTCTTT. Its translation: CAISESTRGATEAFF.

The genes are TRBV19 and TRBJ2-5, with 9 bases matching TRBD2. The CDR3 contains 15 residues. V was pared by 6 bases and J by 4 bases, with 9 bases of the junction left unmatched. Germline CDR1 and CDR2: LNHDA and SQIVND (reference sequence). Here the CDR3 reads CASSTRAGGSETQYF. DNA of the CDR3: TGTGCCAGTAGCACTAGAGCGGGGGGTTCAGAGACCCAGTACTTC.

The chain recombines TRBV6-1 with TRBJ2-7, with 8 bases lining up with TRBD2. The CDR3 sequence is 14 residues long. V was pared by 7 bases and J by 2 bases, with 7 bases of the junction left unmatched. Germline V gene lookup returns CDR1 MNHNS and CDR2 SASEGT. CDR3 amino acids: CASILAGPTYEQYF. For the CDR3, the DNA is TGTGCCAGCATCCTAGCGGGTCCTACCTACGAGCAGTACTTC.

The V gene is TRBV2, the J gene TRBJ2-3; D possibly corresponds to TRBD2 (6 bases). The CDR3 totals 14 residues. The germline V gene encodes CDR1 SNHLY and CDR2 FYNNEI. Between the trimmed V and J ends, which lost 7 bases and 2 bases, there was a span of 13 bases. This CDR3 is CASNMAGLTDTQYF. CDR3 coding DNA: TGTGCCAGCAATATGGCGGGGCTCACAGATACGCAGTATTTT.

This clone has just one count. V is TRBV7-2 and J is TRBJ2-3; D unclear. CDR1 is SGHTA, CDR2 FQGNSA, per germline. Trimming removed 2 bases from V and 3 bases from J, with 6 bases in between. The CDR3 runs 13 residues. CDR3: CASSLWATDTQYF. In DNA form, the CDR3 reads TGTGCCAGCAGCTTATGGGCTACAGATACGCAGTATTTT.

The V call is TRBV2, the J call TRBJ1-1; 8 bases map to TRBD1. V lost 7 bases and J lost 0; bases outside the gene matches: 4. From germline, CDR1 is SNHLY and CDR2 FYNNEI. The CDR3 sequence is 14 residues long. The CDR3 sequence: CASIETGVNTEAFF. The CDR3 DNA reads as TGTGCCAGCATTGAGACAGGGGTGAACACTGAAGCTTTCTTT.

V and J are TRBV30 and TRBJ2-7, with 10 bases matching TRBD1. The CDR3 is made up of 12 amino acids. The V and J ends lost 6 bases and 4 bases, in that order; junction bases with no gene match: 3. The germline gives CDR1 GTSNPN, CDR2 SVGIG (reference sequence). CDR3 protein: CACRQGAYEQYF. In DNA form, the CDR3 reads TGTGCCTGTCGACAGGGGGCTTACGAGCAGTACTTC.

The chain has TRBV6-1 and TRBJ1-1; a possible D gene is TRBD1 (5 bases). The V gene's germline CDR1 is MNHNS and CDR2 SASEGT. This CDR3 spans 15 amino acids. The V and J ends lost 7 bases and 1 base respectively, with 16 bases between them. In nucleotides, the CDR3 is TGTGCCAGCACCTGGTGGGGGGATCCGAACACTGAAGCTTTCTTT. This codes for CASTWWGDPNTEAFF.

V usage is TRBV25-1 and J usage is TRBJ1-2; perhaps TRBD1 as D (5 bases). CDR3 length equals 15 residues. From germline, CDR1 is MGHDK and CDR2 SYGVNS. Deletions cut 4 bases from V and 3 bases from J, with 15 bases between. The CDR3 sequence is CASSGGAANDYGYTF. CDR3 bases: TGTGCCAGCAGTGGCGGGGCCGCGAATGACTATGGCTACACCTTC.

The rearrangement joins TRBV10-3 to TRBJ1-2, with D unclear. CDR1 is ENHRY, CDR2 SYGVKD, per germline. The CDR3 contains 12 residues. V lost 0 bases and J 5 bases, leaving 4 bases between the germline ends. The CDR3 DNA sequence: TGTGCCATCAGTGAGTCTGATTATGGCTACACCTTC. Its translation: CAISESDYGYTF.

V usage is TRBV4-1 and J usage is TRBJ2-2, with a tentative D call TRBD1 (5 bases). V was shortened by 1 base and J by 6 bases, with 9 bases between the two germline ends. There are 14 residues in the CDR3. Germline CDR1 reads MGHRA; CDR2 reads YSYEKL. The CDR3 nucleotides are TGCGCCAGCAGCCAAGTTCTGGGGCCCGGGGAGCTGTTTTTT. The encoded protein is CASSQVLGPGELFF.

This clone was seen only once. CDR3 protein: CASSYAQPYNSPLHF. CDR3 coding DNA: TGTGCCAGCAGTTACGCCCAGCCCTATAATTCACCCCTCCACTTT. The chain recombines TRBV6-5 with TRBJ1-6; D is unclear. Looked up from germline, CDR1 is MNHEY and CDR2 is SVGAGI. V was clipped by 2 bases and J by 2 bases, with 7 bases between them. This CDR3 has 15 residues.

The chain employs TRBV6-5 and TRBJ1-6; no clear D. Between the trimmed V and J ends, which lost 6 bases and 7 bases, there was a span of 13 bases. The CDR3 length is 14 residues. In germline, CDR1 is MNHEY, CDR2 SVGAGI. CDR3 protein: CASRTSRMNSPLHF. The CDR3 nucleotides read TGTGCCAGCAGAACGTCTAGGATGAATTCACCCCTCCACTTT.

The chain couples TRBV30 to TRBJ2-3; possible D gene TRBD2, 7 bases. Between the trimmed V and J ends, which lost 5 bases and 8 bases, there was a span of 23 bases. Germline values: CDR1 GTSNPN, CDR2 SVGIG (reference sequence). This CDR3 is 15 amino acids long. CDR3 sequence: CAWGGGRVRGGTQYF. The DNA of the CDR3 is TGTGCCTGGGGAGGGGGGAGGGTGAGAGGAGGTACGCAGTATTTT.

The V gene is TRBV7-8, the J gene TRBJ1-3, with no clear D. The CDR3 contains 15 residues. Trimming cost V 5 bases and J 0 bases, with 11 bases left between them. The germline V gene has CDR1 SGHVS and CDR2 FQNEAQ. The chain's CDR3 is CASSTRVFSGNTIYF. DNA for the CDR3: TGTGCCAGCAGCACTCGGGTCTTCTCTGGAAACACCATATATTTT.

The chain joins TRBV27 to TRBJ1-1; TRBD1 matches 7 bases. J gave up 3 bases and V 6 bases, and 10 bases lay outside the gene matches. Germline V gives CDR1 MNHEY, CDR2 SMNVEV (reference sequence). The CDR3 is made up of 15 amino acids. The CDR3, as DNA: TGTGCCAGCAGCAAGACAGGGAGGGGGTACACTGAAGCTTTCTTT. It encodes CASSKTGRGYTEAFF.

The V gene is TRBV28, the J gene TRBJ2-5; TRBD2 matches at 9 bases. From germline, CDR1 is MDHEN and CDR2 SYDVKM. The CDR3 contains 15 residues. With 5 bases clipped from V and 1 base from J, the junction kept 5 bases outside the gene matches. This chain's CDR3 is CASSTAGGAQETQYF. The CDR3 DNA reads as TGTGCCAGCAGTACCGCGGGAGGGGCCCAAGAGACCCAGTACTTC.